This T cell receptor beta chain appears in the sequencing data of a study of CD8+ T cells in alopecia areata. After isolation, RNA underwent reverse transcription to generate cDNA as the sequencing template. Clones were sequenced by immunoSEQ multiplex PCR, and TCRdb holds only the in-frame ones, with some missing. In total the sample includes about 120,000 clones, none of them seen once. CDR3 length: 15 amino acids. The germline V gene has CDR1 NSQYPW and CDR2 LRSPGD (reference sequence). This clone has a handful of counts. Its antigen is not identified. Gene names are the mouse ones. Coverage ceases 4 residues before the CDR3 finishes, and the germline J gene fills in the end. Whole-study results and caveats: For lesional scalp, especially alopecia totalis/universalis, clonality was higher than in normal scalp.

The specimen sequenced was lesional skin. The sequence was obtained from a C3H/HeJ mouse with alopecia areata. For the strain, the MHC haplotype given is H2-k. The chain combines TRBV1 with TRBJ1-1, with TRBD1 as a possible D gene (5 bases). The CDR3 region is CTCSAPGLGGGEVFF. The part of the CDR3 DNA that was read is TGCACCTGCAGTGCTCCGGGACTGGGGGGTGGA.